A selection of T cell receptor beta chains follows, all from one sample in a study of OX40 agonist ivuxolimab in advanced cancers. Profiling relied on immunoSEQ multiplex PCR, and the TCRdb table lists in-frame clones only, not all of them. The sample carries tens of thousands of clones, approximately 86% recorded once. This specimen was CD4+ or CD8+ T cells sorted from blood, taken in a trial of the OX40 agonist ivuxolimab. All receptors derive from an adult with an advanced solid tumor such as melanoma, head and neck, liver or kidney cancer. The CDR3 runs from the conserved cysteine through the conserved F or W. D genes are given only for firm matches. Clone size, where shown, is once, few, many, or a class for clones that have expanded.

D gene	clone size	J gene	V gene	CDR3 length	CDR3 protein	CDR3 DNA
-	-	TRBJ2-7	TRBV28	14	CASSTGFGAYEQYF	TGTGCCAGCAGCACAGGGTTTGGGGCCTACGAGCAGTACTTC
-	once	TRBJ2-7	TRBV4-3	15	CASSQEGRSSYEQYF	TGCGCCAGCAGCCAAGAGGGCAGAAGCTCCTACGAGCAGTACTTC
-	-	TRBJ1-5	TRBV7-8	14	CASSLSRIRQPQHF	TGTGCCAGCAGCCTATCACGGATAAGACAGCCCCAGCATTTT
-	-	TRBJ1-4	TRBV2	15	CASEVGRGTNEKLFF	TGTGCCAGCGAAGTGGGGCGCGGAACTAATGAAAAACTGTTTTTT
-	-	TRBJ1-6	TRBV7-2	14	CASSLEISGSPLHF	TGTGCCAGCAGCTTAGAGATTTCGGGTTCACCCCTCCACTTT
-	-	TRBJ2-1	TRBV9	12	CASSVETGTLFF	TGTGCCAGCAGCGTAGAAACGGGTACGTTGTTCTTC
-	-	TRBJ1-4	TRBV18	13	CASSPIENEKLFF	TGTGCCAGCTCACCAATCGAGAATGAAAAACTGTTTTTT
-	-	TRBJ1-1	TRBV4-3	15	CASSQVPQATTEAFF	TGCGCCAGCAGCCAAGTCCCCCAGGCCACCACTGAAGCTTTCTTT
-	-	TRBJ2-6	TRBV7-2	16	CASSLEGSTGANVLTF	TGTGCCAGCAGCTTAGAGGGGTCGACTGGGGCCAACGTCCTGACTTTC
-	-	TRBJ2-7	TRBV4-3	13	CASSQEGENEQYF	TGCGCCAGCAGCCAAGAAGGGGAAAACGAGCAGTACTTC
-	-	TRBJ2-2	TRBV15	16	CATSNGGRANTGELFF	TGTGCCACCAGCAATGGGGGCAGGGCGAACACCGGGGAGCTGTTTTTT
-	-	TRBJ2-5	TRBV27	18	CASSSLPPFGGAQETQYF	TGTGCCAGCAGTTCCCTCCCCCCCTTCGGCGGGGCCCAAGAGACCCAGTACTTC
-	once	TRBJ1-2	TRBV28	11	CAAGGIRGYTF	TGTGCCGCTGGGGGTATCAGGGGCTACACCTTC
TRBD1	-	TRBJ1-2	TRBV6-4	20	CASSDPDLPRDRDDNYGYTF	TGTGCCAGCAGTGACCCAGACCTGCCCCGGGACAGAGACGATAACTATGGCTACACCTTC
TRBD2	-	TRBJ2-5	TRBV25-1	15	CASSRGLAVQETQYF	TGTGCCAGCAGTAGAGGGCTAGCGGTTCAAGAGACCCAGTACTTC
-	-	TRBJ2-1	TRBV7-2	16	CASSFGQFGLQDEQFF	TGTGCCAGCAGCTTCGGACAGTTCGGTCTCCAGGATGAGCAGTTCTTC
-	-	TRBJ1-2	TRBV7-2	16	CASNRDRPATLYGYTF	TGTGCCAGCAACCGCGACAGACCAGCGACCCTATATGGCTACACCTTC
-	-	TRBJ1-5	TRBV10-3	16	CAISERIGISNQPQHF	TGTGCCATCAGTGAAAGAATTGGAATTAGCAATCAGCCCCAGCATTTT
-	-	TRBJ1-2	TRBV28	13	CASSSIQEYGYTF	TGTGCCAGCAGTTCGATCCAAGAATATGGCTACACCTTC
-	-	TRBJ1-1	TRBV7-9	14	CASSFMEESLEAFF	TGTGCCAGCAGTTTTATGGAGGAGTCCCTTGAAGCTTTCTTT
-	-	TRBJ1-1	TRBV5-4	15	CASSLGVRGGTEAFF	TGTGCCAGCAGCTTAGGGGTGAGAGGGGGCACTGAAGCTTTCTTT
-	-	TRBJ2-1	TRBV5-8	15	CASSRMAGFYNEQFF	TGTGCCAGCAGCCGAATGGCAGGGTTCTACAATGAGCAGTTCTTC
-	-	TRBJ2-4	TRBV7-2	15	CASSLEGGKENIQYF	TGTGCCAGCAGCTTAGAAGGGGGGAAGGAAAACATTCAGTACTTC
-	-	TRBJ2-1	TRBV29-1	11	CSEKSYNEQFF	TGCAGCGAAAAGAGTTACAATGAGCAGTTCTTC
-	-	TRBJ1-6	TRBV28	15	CASSSRDLPNSPLHF	TGTGCCAGCAGTTCGCGGGACCTGCCCAATTCACCCCTCCACTTT
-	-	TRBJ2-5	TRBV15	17	CATSDMRGSRRQETQYF	TGTGCCACCAGCGACATGAGGGGCAGCCGGAGGCAAGAGACCCAGTACTTC
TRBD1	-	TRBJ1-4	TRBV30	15	CAWSIGQGAPGGLFF	TGTGCCTGGAGTATAGGACAGGGGGCCCCAGGGGGACTGTTTTTT
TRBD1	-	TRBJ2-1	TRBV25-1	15	CASTEQGASYNEQFF	TGTGCCAGCACCGAACAGGGGGCCTCCTACAATGAGCAGTTCTTC
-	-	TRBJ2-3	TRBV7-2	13	CASSLDGADTQYF	TGTGCCAGCAGCTTGGATGGCGCAGATACGCAGTATTTT
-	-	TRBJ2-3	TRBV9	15	CASSVSQGSTDTQYF	TGTGCCAGCAGCGTAAGTCAGGGGAGCACAGATACGCAGTATTTT
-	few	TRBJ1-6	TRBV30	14	CAWKPQGYNSPLHF	TGTGCCTGGAAGCCGCAGGGGTATAATTCACCCCTCCACTTT
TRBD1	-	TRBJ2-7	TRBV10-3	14	CAIGDRDGTYEQYF	TGTGCCATAGGGGACAGGGACGGGACCTACGAGCAGTACTTC
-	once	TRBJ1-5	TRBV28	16	CASSFYISALNQPQHF	TGTGCCAGCAGTTTTTATATCAGCGCCTTAAATCAGCCCCAGCATTTT
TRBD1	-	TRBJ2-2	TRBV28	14	CASSYRGLTGELFF	TGTGCCAGCAGTTACAGGGGGCTCACCGGGGAGCTGTTTTTT
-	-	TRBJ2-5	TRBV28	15	CASSLAGFLQETQYF	TGTGCCAGCAGTTTAGCGGGGTTCTTACAAGAGACCCAGTACTTC
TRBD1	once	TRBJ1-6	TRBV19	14	CASSVGQNNSPLHF	TGTGCCAGTAGTGTGGGACAGAATAATTCACCCCTCCACTTT
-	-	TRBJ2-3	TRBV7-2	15	CASSRDVSGGDTQYF	TGTGCCAGCAGCAGAGACGTCTCAGGGGGGGATACGCAGTATTTT
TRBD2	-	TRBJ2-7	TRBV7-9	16	CASSASGGTFSYEQYF	TGTGCCAGCAGCGCTAGCGGGGGGACCTTCTCCTACGAGCAGTACTTC
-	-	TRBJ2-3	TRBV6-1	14	CASSEALKQDTQYF	TGTGCCAGCAGTGAAGCCTTAAAACAAGATACGCAGTATTTT